The rows below give T cell receptor beta chains drawn from one sample of a study of shared clonotypes between healthy human individuals. Produced via immunoSEQ multiplex PCR; TCRdb's table is partial and in-frame only. The repertoire holds under 2,500,000 clones, 95% seen once, with 0.13% in the top ten. The sample comprised naive CD4+ T cells sorted from blood. These TCRs come from a man between 18 and 29 years old in good health. CDR3s include the opening cysteine and the closing phenylalanine or tryptophan. The D gene is left open where the match is weak. Where a row states a size, it is once, few, many or the class of an expanded clone; other rows omit it.

V gene	CDR3 length	D gene	clone size	J gene	CDR3 DNA	CDR3 protein
TRBV12-5	16	NA	NA	TRBJ2-7	TGTGCTAGTGGTTTGGCCCCCGGGACATCTTTCTACGAGCAGTACTTC	CASGLAPGTSFYEQYF
TRBV7-2	16	NA	NA	TRBJ1-6	TGTGCCAGCAGCTACAGGGTTGCGTCGGGTAATTCACCCCTCCACTTT	CASSYRVASGNSPLHF
TRBV7-3	14	NA	NA	TRBJ1-1	TGTGCCAGCAGCCCGACGGGGGGGCACACTGAAGCTTTCTTT	CASSPTGGHTEAFF
TRBV6-5	13	TRBD1	NA	TRBJ1-1	TGTGCCAGCAGCTGGGACAGGGGTACTGAAGCTTTCTTT	CASSWDRGTEAFF
TRBV5-1	17	TRBD2	NA	TRBJ2-7	TGCGCCAGCAGGGAACCGGGGGGGCCTCGGTCTCCCACCGAGCAGTACTTC	CASREPGGPRSPTEQYF
TRBV5-1	13	NA	NA	TRBJ2-4	TGCGCCAGCAGCTTGGAAGGCATTCACATTCAGTACTTC	CASSLEGIHIQYF
TRBV14	16	NA	once	TRBJ1-4	TGTGCCAGCAGCCAAGACGGGCCTCGGGTAAGTGAAAAACTGTTTTTT	CASSQDGPRVSEKLFF
TRBV6-6	11	NA	NA	TRBJ1-2	TGTGCCACTGGGACCGCCTATGGCTACACCTTC	CATGTAYGYTF
TRBV5-1	19	TRBD2	NA	TRBJ2-1	TGCGCCAGCAGCTTTATGGGAACTAGCGGAATTATCGGAGCAGATGAGCAGTTCTTC	CASSFMGTSGIIGADEQFF
TRBV28	12	TRBD2	NA	TRBJ2-2	TGTGCCAGCAGACTAGCGACCGGGGAGCTGTTTTTT	CASRLATGELFF